Each of the 21 T cell receptor beta chains below was sequenced from the same sample in a study of blood T cell repertoires in COVID-19. Here immunoSEQ multiplex PCR was the method, and the copy in TCRdb shows in-frame clones only, minus some. The sample has more than 200,000 clones, approximately 80% seen once; the top ten hold around 1.8%. The sequenced sample was PBMCs or T cells enriched from blood (not recorded which). These receptors all come from a man aged 60 to 69 who had recovered from COVID-19.

The chain's CDR3 is CASADRGNTEAFF. For the CDR3, the DNA is TGTGCCAGCGCTGACAGGGGAAACACTGAAGCTTTCTTT. The rearrangement joins TRBV6-4 to TRBJ1-1; 8 nucleotides align to TRBD1. With 8 bases clipped from V and 2 bases from J, the junction kept 4 bases outside the gene matches. The length of the CDR3 is 13 residues. Germline-derived CDR1 and CDR2 are MRHNA and SNTAGT.

This sequence joins TRBV27 and TRBJ1-2; D is ambiguous. The V end lost 0 bases, the J end lost 2 bases, and 10 bases lay between the germline ends. The CDR3 is made up of 15 amino acids. The germline V gene encodes CDR1 MNHEY and CDR2 SMNVEV (reference sequence). This CDR3 is CASSLSGGVNYGYTF. CDR3 DNA: TGTGCCAGCAGTTTATCGGGCGGGGTGAACTATGGCTACACCTTC.

This clone showed up just once. This chain uses TRBV11-3 with TRBJ2-1; the D gene is possibly TRBD1 (5 bases). This CDR3 has 15 residues. Germline V gene sequence: CDR1 SGHNT, CDR2 YENEEA. With 3 bases removed from V and 7 bases from J, the gap between germline ends came to 16 bases. CDR3 in amino acids: CASSFQGATENEQFF. The CDR3 DNA sequence: TGTGCCAGCAGCTTTCAAGGGGCGACGGAGAATGAGCAGTTCTTC.

V gene TRBV10-2 combines with J gene TRBJ2-3; 9 bases are shared with TRBD2. The CDR3 covers 14 residues. The germline CDR1 and CDR2 sequences are WSHSY and SAAADI. The trim removed 7 bases at V and 5 bases at J, leaving 7 bases unmatched. CDR3 protein: CASKPAGGGDTQYF. The CDR3 DNA reads TGCGCCAGCAAACCAGCGGGGGGCGGAGATACGCAGTATTTT.

The chain employs TRBV25-1 and TRBJ2-7, with 7 bases that match TRBD2. CDR3 length: 18 amino acids. Trimming took 3 bases from V and 4 from J; bases not matched to a gene: 18. Germline assignment: CDR1 MGHDK and CDR2 SYGVNS. In nucleotides, the CDR3 is TGTGCCAGCAGTGATTCCTTATCGGCCTCGGGGGGACGGTACGAGCAGTACTTC. This encodes CASSDSLSASGGRYEQYF.

The chain joins TRBV10-3 to TRBJ1-1, with TRBD1 as a possible D gene (6 bases). Trimming shortened V by 3 bases and J by 4 bases, and 12 bases separated the two germline ends. This CDR3 is 14 amino acids long. From germline, CDR1 is ENHRY and CDR2 SYGVKD. The CDR3 loop reads CAISEVQGSTEAFF. CDR3 coding DNA: TGTGCCATCAGTGAAGTCCAGGGGAGCACTGAAGCTTTCTTT.

The chain joins TRBV3-1 (or the pseudogene TRBV3-2) to TRBJ2-7, with D perhaps matching TRBD1 (5 bases). This CDR3 contains 15 residues. Germline CDR1 reads LGHDT; CDR2 reads YNNKEL (reference sequence). The V gene lost 1 base and the J gene lost 4 bases, with 14 bases spanning the gap. The CDR3 loop reads CASSQVFWGGYEQYF. CDR3 DNA sequence: TGTGCCAGCAGCCAAGTTTTTTGGGGCGGTTACGAGCAGTACTTC.

This chain joins TRBV18 and TRBJ1-2; D call uncertain. Germline CDR1 is KGHSH and CDR2 is LQKENI. CDR3 size: 12 residues. Trimming left V 6 bases short and J 8 bases short, with 13 bases between. The CDR3 reads CASSPPGGGYTF. Written as DNA, the CDR3 is TGTGCCAGCTCTCCCCCCGGAGGAGGCTACACCTTC.

This chain uses TRBV15 with TRBJ1-5; the match to TRBD1 covers 7 bases. V dropped 3 bases and J dropped 4; count of bases not matched to a gene: 6. The CDR3 runs to 15 residues. Germline assignment: CDR1 LNHNV and CDR2 YYDKDF (reference sequence). CDR3 sequence reads: CATSRGTAENQPQHF. Here the CDR3 DNA reads TGTGCCACCAGCAGGGGGACAGCTGAAAATCAGCCCCAGCATTTT.

V gene TRBV11-3 combines with J gene TRBJ2-2, with a possible D match to TRBD1 (5 bases). CDR3 length equals 15 residues. Germline assignment: CDR1 SGHNT and CDR2 YENEEA. V lost 4 bases to trimming and J lost 3 bases, with 12 bases between them. The DNA of the CDR3 is TGTGCCAGCAGCTCCCGGACACCTCACACCGGGGAGCTGTTTTTT. It is translated as CASSSRTPHTGELFF.

V gene TRBV4-1 combines with J gene TRBJ2-2; TRBD2 matches at 7 bases. V shed 2 bases, J shed 5 bases, and the junction held 11 bases outside the gene matches. CDR1 and CDR2 from the germline V gene are MGHRA and YSYEKL. This CDR3 has 17 residues. For the CDR3, the DNA is TGCGCCAGCAGCCAAAAGCATACAGCGGGGATTACCGGGGAGCTGTTTTTT. Its translation is CASSQKHTAGITGELFF.

This chain uses TRBV5-6 with TRBJ1-4, with 9 bases aligning to TRBD1. CDR3 size: 14 residues. The ends lost 5 bases at V and 7 bases at J; junction bases unmatched: 6. Per germline, CDR1 SGHDT and CDR2 YYEEEE. DNA of the CDR3: TGTGCCAGCAGTTCCGGACAGGGGCGTGAAAAACTGTTTTTT. It specifies CASSSGQGREKLFF.

This chain uses TRBV7-2 with TRBJ2-3, with 11 bases lining up with TRBD2. Germline lookup yields CDR1 SGHTA and CDR2 FQGNSA. The CDR3 totals 15 residues. The V and J ends lost 5 bases and 2 bases, in that order; junction bases with no gene match: 3. Here the CDR3 reads CASSRTSGSTDTQYF. The CDR3 DNA sequence: TGTGCCAGCAGCCGGACTAGCGGGTCCACAGATACGCAGTATTTT.

The J gene is TRBJ2-7, the V gene TRBV27, with D possibly being TRBD1 (5 bases). The germline V gene encodes CDR1 MNHEY and CDR2 SMNVEV (reference sequence). This CDR3 is 14 amino acids long. V shed 3 bases and J shed 2 bases, with 11 bases lying between them. The chain's CDR3 is CASSFRQGTYEQYF. The CDR3 nucleotides read TGTGCCAGCAGTTTTCGCCAGGGAACCTACGAGCAGTACTTC.

This clone was seen a handful of times. This chain links TRBV19 with TRBJ2-7, with 8 positions matching TRBD2. The length of the CDR3 is 14 residues. Germline V CDR1 and CDR2: LNHDA, SQIVND (reference sequence). With V trimmed by 3 bases and J by 2 bases, 3 bases remained unmatched. The CDR3 is CASSIQRGPYEQYF. The CDR3 bases are TGTGCCAGTAGTATCCAGCGGGGGCCCTACGAGCAGTACTTC.

The CDR3 loop reads CASSIFVSQGDYGYTF. The CDR3 region has the DNA TGTGCCAGTAGTATCTTCGTCTCACAGGGGGACTATGGCTACACCTTC. J is TRBJ1-2 and V is TRBV19; 8 bases fit TRBD1. Losses at the gene ends were 3 bases for V and 3 bases for J; bases not matched to a gene: 9. CDR3 length: 16 amino acids. The V gene's germline CDR1 is LNHDA and CDR2 SQIVND (reference sequence).

The chain has TRBV7-3 and TRBJ1-6; D unresolved. The CDR3 is made up of 16 amino acids. The V gene's germline CDR1 is SGHTA and CDR2 FQGTGA. Trimming left V 1 base short and J 0 bases short, with 7 bases between. CDR3 amino acids: CASSLIGGSYNSPLHF. CDR3 nucleotide sequence: TGTGCCAGCAGCTTAATTGGAGGCTCCTATAATTCACCCCTCCACTTT.

V usage is TRBV6-1 and J usage is TRBJ2-7; a possible D gene is TRBD1 (6 bases). The germline V gene encodes CDR1 MNHNS and CDR2 SASEGT. Trimming took off 3 bases at V and 0 bases at J, with 24 bases between the two ends. This CDR3 has 19 residues. The chain's CDR3 is CASSDRLSAPTGYSYEQYF. The CDR3 nucleotides are TGTGCCAGCAGTGATCGCCTAAGCGCCCCGACAGGCTACTCCTACGAGCAGTACTTC.

The chain is built from TRBV20-1 and TRBJ2-1, with D possibly matching TRBD2 (5 bases). The CDR3 extends over 11 amino acids. Per germline, CDR1 DFQATT and CDR2 SNEGSKA (reference sequence). The V end lost 5 bases, the J end lost 9 bases, and 11 bases lay between the germline ends. The CDR3 is CSAGLLGEQFF. The DNA for the CDR3 is TGCAGTGCTGGACTCCTTGGTGAGCAGTTCTTC.

This clone was counted between two and nine times. The CDR3 DNA reads TGTGCCAGCAGCTTTGGTGGGGGCAGGGGAAATCAGCCCCAGCATTTT. Translation: CASSFGGGRGNQPQHF. This rearrangement joins TRBV7-9 to TRBJ1-5, with D perhaps TRBD1 (6 bases). The CDR3 has 16 amino acids. Germline-derived CDR1 and CDR2 are SEHNR and FQNEAQ (reference sequence). V shed 3 bases and J shed 4 bases, with 16 bases lying between them.

The genes are TRBV6-5 and TRBJ1-1, with TRBD1 as a possible D gene (6 bases). Germline CDR1 MNHEY, CDR2 SVGAGI. This CDR3 has 15 residues. Deletions cut 7 bases from V and 0 bases from J, with 15 bases between. CDR3 nucleotide sequence: TGTGCCAGCATTCTAAACAGGGCTGTGAACACTGAAGCTTTCTTT. Translating it yields CASILNRAVNTEAFF.